These T cell receptor beta chains were read from a single sample in a study of blood T cell repertoires in COVID-19. Clones were sequenced by immunoSEQ multiplex PCR, and TCRdb holds only the in-frame ones, with some missing. The table includes roughly 140,000 clones, over 70% detected once. Sequencing input: peripheral blood. The receptors here all came from a man in his fifties or sixties with active or convalescent COVID-19. Each CDR3 is given with its conserved first and last residue. Each record gives: V gene, D gene, CDR3 length, J gene, clone size, CDR3 protein, CDR3 DNA. The D gene is left open where the match is weak. Clone size is shown for a subset of rows, as once, few, many or a class of expanded clone.

TRBV19,-,13,TRBJ2-5,-,CASSIDSEETQYF,TGTGCCAGTAGTATAGACTCGGAAGAGACCCAGTACTTC
TRBV5-4,TRBD2,15,TRBJ2-1,-,CASSLLAGGYNEQFF,TGTGCCAGCAGCTTGTTAGCGGGAGGGTACAATGAGCAGTTCTTC
TRBV5-1,TRBD1,15,TRBJ1-2,-,CASSLTGDANYGYTF,TGCGCCAGCAGCTTGACAGGGGATGCCAACTATGGCTACACCTTC
TRBV11-1,TRBD1,14,TRBJ1-1,-,CASSLQGANTEAFF,TGTGCCAGCAGCTTACAGGGGGCCAACACTGAAGCTTTCTTT
TRBV7-9,TRBD1,14,TRBJ1-2,few,CASSLGLTGDGYTF,TGTGCCAGCAGCTTAGGGCTGACAGGGGATGGCTACACCTTC
TRBV24-1,-,17,TRBJ2-5,-,CATTRFCRGAGEETQYF,TGTGCCACCACCCGATTTTGCCGTGGGGCTGGCGAAGAGACCCAGTACTTC
TRBV29-1,TRBD2,14,TRBJ2-1,once,CSVEGGRWYNEQFF,TGCAGCGTTGAAGGCGGGAGATGGTACAATGAGCAGTTCTTC
TRBV19,TRBD1,15,TRBJ2-5,-,CASSTRTGGYETQYF,TGTGCCAGTAGTACTAGGACAGGGGGCTATGAGACCCAGTACTTC
TRBV28,TRBD1,16,TRBJ1-1,-,CASSLERTGLNTEAFF,TGTGCCAGCAGTTTAGAAAGGACAGGCCTGAACACTGAAGCTTTCTTT
TRBV7-2,-,15,TRBJ1-2,-,CASSSTGQNNYGYTF,TGTGCCAGCAGCTCCACTGGGCAGAATAACTATGGCTACACCTTC
TRBV6-6,TRBD1,14,TRBJ1-3,few,CASSPTGAGNTIYF,TGTGCCAGCAGTCCGACAGGGGCTGGAAACACCATATATTTT
TRBV7-2,TRBD1,15,TRBJ2-5,-,CASSLQGARQETQYF,TGTGCCAGCAGCTTACAGGGGGCGCGGCAAGAGACCCAGTACTTC
TRBV3-1/TRBV3-2,-,15,TRBJ2-3,-,CASSPAGTRSDTQYF,TGTGCCAGCAGCCCCGCCGGGACTCGATCAGATACGCAGTATTTT
TRBV5-4,-,16,TRBJ2-4,once,CASSLRAGIAKNIQYF,TGTGCCAGCAGCTTGAGGGCAGGGATAGCCAAAAACATTCAGTACTTC
TRBV10-3,TRBD2,18,TRBJ2-1,-,CAISESTSGEVAYNEQFF,TGTGCCATCAGTGAGTCGACTAGCGGGGAGGTGGCCTACAATGAGCAGTTCTTC
TRBV9,TRBD1,15,TRBJ2-2,-,CASSTRQGADGELFF,TGTGCCAGCAGCACCCGACAGGGGGCTGACGGGGAGCTGTTTTTT
TRBV5-8,-,16,TRBJ1-2,few,CASSLVVARANYGYTF,TGTGCCAGCAGCTTGGTAGTGGCTCGGGCTAACTATGGCTACACCTTC